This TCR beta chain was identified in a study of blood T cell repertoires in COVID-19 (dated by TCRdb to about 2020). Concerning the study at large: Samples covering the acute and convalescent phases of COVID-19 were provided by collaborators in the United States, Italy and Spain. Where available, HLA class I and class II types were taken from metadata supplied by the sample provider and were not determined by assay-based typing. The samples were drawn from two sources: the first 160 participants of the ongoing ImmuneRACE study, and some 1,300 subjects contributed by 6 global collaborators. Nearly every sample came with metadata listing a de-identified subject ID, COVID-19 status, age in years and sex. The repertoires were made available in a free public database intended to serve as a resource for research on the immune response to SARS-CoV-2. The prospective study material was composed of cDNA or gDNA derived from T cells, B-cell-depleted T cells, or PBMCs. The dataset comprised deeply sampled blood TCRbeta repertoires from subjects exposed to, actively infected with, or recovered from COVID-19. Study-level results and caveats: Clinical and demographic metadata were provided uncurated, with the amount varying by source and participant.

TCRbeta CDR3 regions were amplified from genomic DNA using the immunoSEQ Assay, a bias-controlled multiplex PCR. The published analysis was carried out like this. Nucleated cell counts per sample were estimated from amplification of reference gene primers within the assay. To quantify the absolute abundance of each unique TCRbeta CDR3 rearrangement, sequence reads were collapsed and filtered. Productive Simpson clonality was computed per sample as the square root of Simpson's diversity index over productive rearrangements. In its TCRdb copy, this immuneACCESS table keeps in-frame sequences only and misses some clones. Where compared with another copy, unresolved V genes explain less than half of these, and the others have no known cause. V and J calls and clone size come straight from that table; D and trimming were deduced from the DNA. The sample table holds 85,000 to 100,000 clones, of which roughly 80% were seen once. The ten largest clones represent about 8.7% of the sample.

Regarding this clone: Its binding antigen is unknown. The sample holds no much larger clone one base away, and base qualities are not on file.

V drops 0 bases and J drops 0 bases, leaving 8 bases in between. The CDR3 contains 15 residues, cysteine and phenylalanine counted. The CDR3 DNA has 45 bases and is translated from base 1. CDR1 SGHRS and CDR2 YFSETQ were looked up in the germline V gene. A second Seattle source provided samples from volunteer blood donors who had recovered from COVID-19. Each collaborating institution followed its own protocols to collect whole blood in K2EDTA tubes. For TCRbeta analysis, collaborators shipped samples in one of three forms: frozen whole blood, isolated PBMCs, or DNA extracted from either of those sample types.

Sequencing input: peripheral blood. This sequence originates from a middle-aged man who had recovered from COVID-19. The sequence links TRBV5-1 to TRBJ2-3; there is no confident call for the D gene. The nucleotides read TGCGCCAGCAGCTTGGACAGACCTAGCACAGATACGCAGTATTTT. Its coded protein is CASSLDRPSTDTQYF.